This is a list of T cell receptor beta chains from one sample in a study of cytomegalovirus exposure and HLA in healthy donors. Libraries were prepared by immunoSEQ multiplex PCR; TCRdb keeps only in-frame clonotypes and omits some of them. The data contain fewer than 200,000 clones, 70% to 80% of them seen just once; the ten biggest clones take up 13% to 15%. Specimen: PBMCs. The receptor set was obtained from a woman in her thirties in good health and CMV-seropositive. Each CDR3 is given with its conserved first and last residue. The D gene is left open where the match is weak. Clone size is given for some rows only: seen once, a few or many times, or a class if the clone is expanded.

cdr3_length | d_call | j_call | v_call | clone_size | cdr3_aa | cdr3_nt
19 | TRBD2 | TRBJ2-1 | TRBV4-1 | NA | CASSPRALAGAYSYNEQFF | TGCGCCAGCAGCCCCAGAGCTCTAGCGGGGGCCTACTCCTACAATGAGCAGTTCTTC
12 | NA | TRBJ1-2 | TRBV7-9 | NA | CASSSGVDGYTF | TGTGCCAGCAGCTCCGGAGTGGATGGCTACACCTTC
20 | TRBD2 | TRBJ2-3 | TRBV9 | NA | CASSVQASGGQGRSPDTQYF | TGTGCCAGCAGCGTCCAGGCTAGCGGGGGGCAGGGGAGGTCCCCAGATACGCAGTATTTT
13 | TRBD2 | TRBJ2-7 | TRBV2 | NA | CASSEGSGGPGYF | TGTGCCAGCAGCGAGGGAAGCGGGGGCCCCGGGTACTTC
13 | NA | TRBJ2-5 | TRBV10-3 | NA | CAIRGANQETQYF | TGTGCCATCAGGGGGGCCAATCAAGAGACCCAGTACTTC
16 | TRBD1 | TRBJ1-5 | TRBV27 | NA | CASSLPGQGSNQPQHF | TGTGCCAGCAGCCTTCCGGGACAGGGTAGCAATCAGCCCCAGCATTTT
17 | TRBD2 | TRBJ2-3 | TRBV5-1 | NA | CASSPIFSGGGTDTQYF | TGCGCCAGCAGCCCCATTTTTAGCGGGGGGGGCACAGATACGCAGTATTTT
17 | TRBD2 | TRBJ2-1 | TRBV30 | once | CAWMRAPGTSAYNEQFF | TGTGCCTGGATGAGGGCCCCCGGGACTAGCGCCTACAATGAGCAGTTCTTC
12 | TRBD1 | TRBJ2-1 | TRBV6-1 | NA | CASRGTAYEQFF | TGTGCCAGCAGAGGGACAGCTTATGAGCAGTTCTTC
15 | TRBD1 | TRBJ2-2 | TRBV5-1 | few | CASNRGQGATGELFF | TGCGCCAGCAACAGGGGACAGGGGGCTACCGGGGAGCTGTTTTTT
18 | TRBD2 | TRBJ2-7 | TRBV7-6 | few | CASSLEASGGQRSYEQYF | TGTGCCAGCAGCTTAGAGGCTAGCGGGGGGCAGAGATCCTACGAGCAGTACTTC
11 | NA | TRBJ2-7 | TRBV2 | NA | CASSESREQYF | TGTGCCAGCAGTGAAAGTCGCGAGCAGTACTTC
13 | NA | TRBJ1-1 | TRBV14 | few | CASRNQGNTEAFF | TGTGCCAGCAGAAATCAGGGGAACACTGAAGCTTTCTTT
13 | TRBD1 | TRBJ1-2 | TRBV30 | NA | CAWSTRDSAGYTF | TGTGCCTGGAGCACCCGGGACAGTGCTGGCTACACCTTC
13 | NA | TRBJ2-1 | TRBV7-9 | NA | CASIEQAYNEQFF | TGTGCCAGCATAGAACAGGCCTACAATGAGCAGTTCTTC
15 | TRBD1 | TRBJ2-7 | TRBV7-6 | few | CASSSPGQGSYEQYF | TGTGCCAGCAGCTCCCCGGGACAGGGGTCCTACGAGCAGTACTTC
18 | TRBD2 | TRBJ2-7 | TRBV5-3 | NA | CARSLTLGLSGIAYEQYF | TGTGCCAGAAGCTTAACCTTGGGCCTTAGCGGGATCGCCTACGAGCAGTACTTC
12 | TRBD1 | TRBJ1-4 | TRBV7-9 | NA | CATGTGGEKLFF | TGTGCCACTGGGACAGGAGGTGAAAAACTGTTTTTT
16 | TRBD1 | TRBJ1-1 | TRBV25-1 | NA | CASSDKQGGRNTEAFF | TGTGCCAGCAGTGACAAACAGGGGGGGCGGAACACTGAAGCTTTCTTT
13 | NA | TRBJ1-1 | TRBV6-5 | NA | CASSPIQSDGAFF | TGTGCCAGCAGTCCAATCCAGTCAGATGGAGCTTTCTTT
14 | NA | TRBJ2-1 | TRBV7-2 | NA | CASSFLAATNEQFF | TGTGCCAGCAGCTTCTTAGCGGCGACCAATGAGCAGTTCTTC
15 | NA | TRBJ1-3 | TRBV7-2 | NA | CASSSSRVAGNTIYF | TGTGCCAGCAGCTCCTCCCGGGTTGCTGGAAACACCATATATTTT
15 | TRBD1 | TRBJ2-4 | TRBV7-6 | NA | CASSLMPGGKNIQYF | TGTGCCAGCAGCTTAATGCCAGGGGGCAAAAACATTCAGTACTTC
15 | TRBD1 | TRBJ2-7 | TRBV6-5 | NA | CASSYGGQGVREQYF | TGTGCCAGCAGTTACGGGGGACAGGGGGTGAGAGAGCAGTACTTC
18 | TRBD2 | TRBJ2-7 | TRBV19 | once | CASSMSSSGRRGAYEQYF | TGTGCCAGTAGTATGTCATCTAGCGGGAGGAGGGGTGCCTACGAGCAGTACTTC
14 | TRBD1 | TRBJ2-7 | TRBV5-1 | NA | CATSIGTGDYEQYF | TGCGCCACCTCGATCGGGACAGGGGACTACGAGCAGTACTTC
15 | TRBD1 | TRBJ1-1 | TRBV30 | NA | CAWSGLLEGATEAFF | TGTGCCTGGAGCGGGTTGCTAGAGGGGGCCACTGAAGCTTTCTTT